The 2 T cell receptor beta chains below all came from one sample that was sequenced in a study of cytomegalovirus exposure and HLA in healthy donors. The PCR contained 60 Vbeta and 13 Jbeta primers. Method: immunoSEQ multiplex PCR; TCRdb's copy keeps in-frame clones and lacks some. The repertoire consists of 150,000 to 200,000 clones, with around 68% occurring once and the leading ten covering less than 1.5%. The sample was PBMCs. These TCRs come from a man between 50 and 59 years old in good health and CMV-seronegative.

The rearrangement links TRBV28 to TRBJ1-6; D unresolved. Deletions cut 0 bases from V and 6 bases from J, with 9 bases between. CDR1 is MDHEN, CDR2 SYDVKM, per germline. The CDR3 is 15 amino acids. The CDR3 bases are TGTGCCAGCAGTTTATGGGAGAGGAGTAATTCACCCCTCCACTTT. Residues: CASSLWERSNSPLHF. Variable domain in full (rest from reference TRBV28 and TRBJ1-6): DVKVTQSSRYLVKRTGEKVFLECVQDMDHENMFWYRQDPGLGLRLIYFSYDVKMKEKGDIPEGYSVSREKKERFSLILESASTNQTSMYLCASSLWERSNSPLHFGNGTRLTVT.

The chain links TRBV28 to TRBJ1-1, with TRBD1 matching over 10 bases. V trimming: 5 bases; J trimming: 3 bases; junction bases outside the gene matches: 6. The CDR3 spans 15 residues. Germline-derived CDR1 and CDR2 are MDHEN and SYDVKM. CDR3 amino acids: CASSLRQGAYTEAFF. The CDR3 coding sequence is TGTGCCAGCAGTCTACGACAGGGGGCCTACACTGAAGCTTTCTTT.